Sequencing of this T cell receptor (beta chain) was carried out in a study of blood T cell repertoires in COVID-19. Study as a whole: Donors in the United States, Italy and Spain gave samples during acute or convalescent COVID-19.

Trimming stripped 0 bases from V and 8 bases from J, with 8 bases between. This CDR3 is 13 amino acids long. The germline gives CDR1 MNHEY, CDR2 SMNVEV (reference sequence). Source study methods: Reference gene primer amplification in the assay estimated nucleated cell counts. Libraries were prepared by immunoSEQ multiplex PCR; TCRdb keeps only in-frame clonotypes and omits some of them. Clone size and the V and J calls come from that table; the DNA yielded D and trimming. Counted here are about 40,000 clones, over 70% occurring once; the ten biggest clones make up 30% to 35%. The gene calls are TRBV27 and TRBJ2-1; D may be TRBD1 (5 bases). Sequencing input: peripheral blood. This clonotype was sampled from a woman aged 80 or over with acute or convalescent COVID-19. The CDR3 loop reads CASSLSRAHEQFF. The CDR3 bases are TGTGCCAGCAGTTTATCCAGGGCGCATGAGCAGTTCTTC.